The TCR beta chain under discussion was sequenced for a study of blood T cell repertoires in COVID-19. The wider study: The study drew acute and convalescent COVID-19 samples from the United States, Italy and Spain.

The table came from immunoSEQ multiplex PCR; TCRdb's copy has only in-frame clones and leaves some out. The data hold fewer than 200,000 clones, with about 91% observed a single time. J gave up 7 bases and V 3 bases, and 15 bases lay outside the gene matches. The CDR3 loop spans 17 amino acids. CDR1 is MDHEN, CDR2 SYDVKM, per germline. Sequenced material: peripheral blood. The gene calls are TRBV28 and TRBJ1-1, with TRBD1 matching over 9 bases. The TCR sequence derives from a woman aged 55-70 years who had recovered from COVID-19. The CDR3 loop is CASSLPDRGVRSDEAFF. CDR3 in DNA: TGTGCCAGCAGTTTGCCGGACAGGGGAGTTCGTAGTGATGAAGCTTTCTTT.